Below, 9 T cell receptor beta chains from the same sample are listed, as sequenced in a study of identical twins. TCRdb re-called the 5' RACE reads with MiXCR, one entry per CDR3 protein. The table includes around 370,000 distinct CDR3 sequences, approximately 8.7% detected once. The sample comprised naive T cells sorted from blood. The receptors come from a woman aged 50 to 65 in good health.

V and J are TRBV5-1 and TRBJ2-7, with TRBD1 matching 9 bases. This CDR3 spans 15 amino acids. Germline V gene lookup returns CDR1 SGHRS and CDR2 YFSETQ. J gave up 5 bases and V 7 bases, and 13 bases lay outside the gene matches. The CDR3 bases are TGCGCCAGCTCCTCCGCGGGTCGGGACAGGGACGAGCAGTACGTC. This encodes CASSSAGRDRDEQYV.

This clonotype was seen only a few times. This rearrangement joins TRBV18 to TRBJ1-4, with unresolved D. CDR3 length equals 13 residues. CDR1 and CDR2 (germline): KGHSH, LQKENI. Trimming removed 4 bases from V and 3 bases from J, with 6 bases in between. The CDR3 sequence is CASSQGSNEKLFF. CDR3 DNA sequence: TGTGCCAGCTCACAGGGTTCTAATGAAAAACTGTTTTTT.

The chain joins TRBV12-3 or TRBV12-4 to TRBJ1-1, with a tentative D call TRBD1 (5 bases). CDR3 length: 15 residues. Trimming removed 4 bases at V and 3 bases at J, with 15 bases between. CDR3 protein: CASSSTPGGDTEAFF. CDR3 DNA sequence: TGTGCCAGCAGTTCTACCCCGGGGGGGGACACTGAAGCTTTCTTT.

This clonotype turned up a few times. The chain recombines TRBV12-3 or TRBV12-4 with TRBJ2-1; 9 nucleotides agree with TRBD1. The CDR3 is 17 residues long. The V and J ends lost 5 bases and 7 bases, in that order; junction bases with no gene match: 15. The CDR3 region is CASSTPPGQGIRNEQFF. The CDR3 DNA reads as TGTGCCAGCAGTACGCCGCCGGGACAGGGAATTCGAAATGAGCAGTTCTTC.

The chain recombines TRBV5-1 with TRBJ2-7, with 10 nucleotides matching TRBD2. J lost 4 bases, V lost 4 bases, and 8 bases had no gene match. Germline CDR1 SGHRS, CDR2 YFSETQ. The CDR3 runs to 15 residues. CDR3 residues: CASSPAGTSEYEQYF. In nucleotides, the CDR3 is TGCGCCAGCAGCCCGGCCGGGACTAGCGAGTACGAGCAGTACTTC.

The chain recombines TRBV6-5 with TRBJ2-1, with 9 nucleotides matching TRBD2. CDR1 is MNHEY, CDR2 SVGAGI, per germline. This CDR3 region has 15 residues. The V gene end was trimmed by 0 bases and the J gene end by 6 bases; junction bases not matched to a gene: 3. CDR3 sequence (DNA): TGTGCCAGCAGTTACTCGGATAGCGGGGGCAATGAGCAGTTCTTC. This sequence encodes CASSYSDSGGNEQFF.

This clonotype was observed a few times. This chain joins TRBV7-8 and TRBJ2-2; the match to TRBD2 covers 11 bases. Germline V CDR1 and CDR2: SGHVS, FQNEAQ. V shed 7 bases and J 4 bases; nucleotides not matched to a gene: 11. This CDR3 comprises 17 residues. This chain's CDR3 is CASTPRLAGGGTGELFF. DNA for the CDR3: TGTGCCAGCACCCCCCGGCTAGCGGGGGGAGGCACCGGGGAGCTGTTTTTT.

The chain employs TRBV20-1 and TRBJ1-5; D ambiguous. Germline values: CDR1 DFQATT, CDR2 SNEGSKA (reference sequence). The V gene lost 1 base and the J gene lost 0 bases, with 7 bases spanning the gap. The CDR3 consists of 14 residues. CDR3 sequence reads: CSARVPNSNQPQHF. As DNA, the CDR3 is TGCAGTGCTAGAGTGCCCAATAGCAATCAGCCCCAGCATTTT.

This clonotype was found many times. The chain combines TRBV12-3 or TRBV12-4 with TRBJ1-1; 10 nucleotides line up with TRBD1. V dropped 4 bases and J dropped 4; count of bases not matched to a gene: 9. The CDR3 length is 16 residues. CDR3 bases: TGTGCCAGCAGTTCCCTCAGGACAGGGGGACCCACTGAAGCTTTCTTT. Translating it yields CASSSLRTGGPTEAFF.